The 26 T cell receptor beta chains reported below all come from one sample, sequenced in a study of neurological immune-mediated disorders. TCRdb fed the 5' RACE reads into MiXCR, producing one record per CDR3 protein. The data show about 23,000 distinct CDR3 sequences, about 13% seen once. The sample taken for sequencing was PBMCs. Source of these receptors: a woman aged 60-75 years with HTLV-1-associated myelopathy (HAM/TSP).

This clonotype has ten or more counts. The chain uses TRBV5-1 and TRBJ2-1, with a possible D match to TRBD2 (6 bases). There are 15 residues in the CDR3. Trimming took 1 base from V and 8 from J, leaving 16 bases between them. Looked up from germline, CDR1 is SGHRS and CDR2 is YFSETQ. In DNA, the CDR3 is TGCGCCAGCAGCTTGTTGGTGGGAGGTCGGGATGAGCAGTTCTTC. Its protein product is CASSLLVGGRDEQFF. The entire variable domain, with the rest obtained from reference TRBV5-1 and TRBJ2-1, is as follows: KAGVTQTPRYLIKTRGQQVTLSCSPISGHRSVSWYQQTPGQGLQFLFEYFSETQRNKGNFPGRFSGRQFSNSRSEMNVSTLELGDSALYLCASSLLVGGRDEQFFGPGTRLTVL.

This clonotype was seen ten or more times. This chain uses TRBV27 with TRBJ2-1, with D unresolved. Trimming cost V 5 bases and J 5 bases, with 22 bases left between them. The CDR3 extends over 17 amino acids. Per germline, CDR1 MNHEY and CDR2 SMNVEV (reference sequence). The CDR3 here is CASSKGTGPPQNNEQFF. In DNA, the CDR3 is TGTGCCAGCAGTAAGGGAACCGGACCCCCTCAGAACAATGAGCAGTTCTTC.

In this sample, this clonotype is medium-sized. This chain uses TRBV4-1 with TRBJ1-6, with 7 positions matching TRBD1. V lost 0 bases to trimming and J lost 7 bases; unmatched junction nucleotides: 9. The CDR3 has 17 residues. Germline V gene lookup returns CDR1 MGHRA and CDR2 YSYEKL. In DNA, the CDR3 is TGCGCCAGCAGCCAAGAGCACACAGGGGTAGGGAATTCACCCCTCCACTTT. Protein: CASSQEHTGVGNSPLHF.

This clonotype was seen repeatedly, ten times or more. This sequence joins TRBV27 and TRBJ2-5; a weak D match, TRBD1 (6 bases). The CDR3 loop spans 14 amino acids. The germline V gene has CDR1 MNHEY and CDR2 SMNVEV (reference sequence). V dropped 3 bases and J dropped 5 bases, with 13 bases sitting between them. The CDR3 DNA reads as TGTGCCAGCAGTTTTTCAGGGGCCGGGGAGACCCAGTACTTC. Amino acid sequence: CASSFSGAGETQYF.

This clonotype was picked up many times. This chain connects TRBV20-1 to TRBJ1-1; TRBD1 matches at 9 bases. Germline CDR1 and CDR2: DFQATT and SNEGSKA (reference sequence). Trimming removed 0 bases from V and 8 bases from J; junction bases left unmatched: 4. The CDR3 spans 13 residues. In nucleotides, the CDR3 is TGCAGTGCTAGAGATAAGGGGACAGGGGAAGCTTTCTTT. Its protein product is CSARDKGTGEAFF.

This clonotype has ten or more counts. The genes are TRBV9 and TRBJ1-1; unclear D gene. Between the trimmed V and J ends, which lost 0 bases and 2 bases, there was a span of 8 bases. Germline assignment: CDR1 SGDLS and CDR2 YYNGEE. The CDR3 loop spans 14 amino acids. In DNA, the CDR3 is TGTGCCAGCAGCGTAGCCAGCTTAAACACTGAAGCTTTCTTT. Encoded protein: CASSVASLNTEAFF.

This clonotype was counted many times. The genes are TRBV20-1 and TRBJ1-1; unclear D gene. The germline V gene has CDR1 DFQATT and CDR2 SNEGSKA (reference sequence). V lost 3 bases and J 0 bases, leaving 14 bases between the germline ends. This CDR3 is built from 15 residues. The CDR3 bases are TGCAGTGCTAGGTGGGGAATAGCCATGAACACTGAAGCTTTCTTT. Its translation: CSARWGIAMNTEAFF.

This clonotype was observed at least ten times. The chain uses TRBV7-9 and TRBJ2-7; D perhaps matches TRBD1 (6 bases). Germline loops: CDR1 SEHNR, CDR2 FQNEAQ (reference sequence). The CDR3 is 14 amino acids. Trimming took off 2 bases at V and 6 bases at J, with 14 bases between the two ends. The CDR3 loop is CASSLRDIGGEQYF. In DNA, the CDR3 is TGTGCCAGCAGCTTAAGGGACATCGGAGGCGAGCAGTACTTC.

There are many counts of this clonotype. The chain combines TRBV6-2 or TRBV6-3 with TRBJ2-3; 8 nucleotides align to TRBD2. With V trimmed by 6 bases and J by 3 bases, 5 bases remained unmatched. The CDR3 has 14 residues. Germline CDR1 is MNHEY and CDR2 is SVGEGT. This CDR3 reads CASRGRGATDTQYF. Written as DNA, the CDR3 is TGTGCCAGCAGGGGGCGGGGGGCAACAGATACGCAGTATTTT.

This clonotype appeared a few times. The gene calls are TRBV5-1 and TRBJ1-1, with 9 bases matching TRBD1. Trimming took 8 bases from V and 0 from J; bases not matched to a gene: 8. CDR1 is SGHRS and CDR2 is YFSETQ in the germline V gene. CDR3 size: 15 residues. This chain's CDR3 is CASGTGIRMNTEAFF. For the CDR3, the DNA is TGCGCCAGTGGGACAGGGATACGGATGAACACTGAAGCTTTCTTT.

This clonotype was counted at least ten times. The chain links TRBV3-1 to TRBJ2-2, with 14 bases aligning to TRBD2. The J segment lost 9 bases and the V segment lost 6 bases, leaving 6 bases of the junction unmatched. The CDR3 extends over 15 amino acids. In germline, CDR1 is LGHDT, CDR2 YNNKEL (reference sequence). CDR3: CASSSGTSGGRELFF. The CDR3 DNA reads as TGTGCCAGCAGTTCCGGGACTAGCGGGGGACGGGAGCTGTTTTTT.

The sample holds many counts of this clonotype. The chain has TRBV15 and TRBJ2-7, with 10 bases aligning to TRBD1. Germline CDR1 reads LNHNV; CDR2 reads YYDKDF (reference sequence). This CDR3 spans 19 amino acids. The V gene end was trimmed by 0 bases and the J gene end by 6 bases; junction bases not matched to a gene: 17. The CDR3 region is CATSRESNFGTGALTEQYF. The CDR3 DNA sequence: TGTGCCACCAGCAGAGAGTCTAATTTCGGGACAGGGGCCTTAACCGAGCAGTACTTC. Based on the CDR3 plus reference TRBV15 and TRBJ2-7, the full variable domain is DAMVIQNPRYQVTQFGKPVTLSCSQTLNHNVMYWYQQKSSQAPKLLFHYYDKDFNNEADTPDNFQSRRPNTSFCFLDIRSPGLGDTAMYLCATSRESNFGTGALTEQYFGPGTRLTVT.

This clonotype was picked up many times. The rearrangement joins TRBV5-1 to TRBJ1-3, with unresolved D. The V and J ends lost 4 bases and 1 base respectively, with 12 bases between them. Germline CDR1 SGHRS, CDR2 YFSETQ. The CDR3 is 15 residues long. The CDR3 nucleotides read TGCGCCAGCAGCCACAACGGTCGGTCTGGAAACACCATATATTTT. Its protein is CASSHNGRSGNTIYF.

This clonotype was seen many times. The V and J genes are TRBV5-6 and TRBJ1-5; D remains ambiguous. CDR1 and CDR2 (germline): SGHDT, YYEEEE. The CDR3 is 12 amino acids. V was cut by 2 bases and J by 5 bases, with 5 bases left in between. The CDR3 bases are TGTGCCAGCAGCTTCGGGTATCAGCCCCAGCATTTT. It specifies CASSFGYQPQHF.

At least ten counts were recorded for this clonotype. The chain is built from TRBV20-1 and TRBJ2-1, with 15 bases lining up with TRBD2. The CDR3 contains 19 residues. With V trimmed by 1 base and J by 0 bases, 7 bases remained unmatched. Looked up from germline, CDR1 is DFQATT and CDR2 is SNEGSKA (reference sequence). The CDR3: CSARAGLAGGRSSYNEQFF. CDR3 in DNA: TGCAGTGCTAGAGCCGGACTAGCGGGGGGGAGGAGCTCCTACAATGAGCAGTTCTTC.

This clonotype was counted ten times or more. This chain joins TRBV10-3 and TRBJ1-2, with no clear D. The ends were cut back, 7 bases at V and 1 base at J, with 16 bases in the middle. Germline loops: CDR1 ENHRY, CDR2 SYGVKD. The CDR3 length is 15 residues. CDR3 bases: TGTGCCATCAAACCTCTAGAGTCGAATAACTATGGCTACACCTTC. Translating gives CAIKPLESNNYGYTF.

This clonotype was seen many times. The CDR3 region is CASRGGSYEQYF. The CDR3, as DNA: TGTGCCAGCAGAGGGGGGTCCTACGAGCAGTACTTC. The chain has TRBV6-5 and TRBJ2-7; D may be TRBD1 or TRBD2 (6 bases each). The germline V gene encodes CDR1 MNHEY and CDR2 SVGAGI. V was shortened by 6 bases and J by 1 base, with 7 bases between the two germline ends. CDR3 length equals 12 residues.

In this sample, this clonotype turned up a few times. The rearrangement links TRBV24-1 to TRBJ2-7; 9 bases are shared with TRBD2. Germline V gene lookup returns CDR1 KGHDR and CDR2 SFDVKD. J was trimmed by 4 bases and V by 4 bases; bases with no gene match: 10. The CDR3 has 16 residues. CDR3 nucleotides: TGTGCCACCAGTGACGTCGGGCGGGAGGGCCGGTACGAGCAGTACTTC. This encodes CATSDVGREGRYEQYF.

In its sample, this clonotype was seen many times. This chain uses TRBV15 with TRBJ1-2, with unresolved D. Per the germline V gene, CDR1 is LNHNV and CDR2 is YYDKDF (reference sequence). This CDR3 has 14 residues. Trimming left V 0 bases short and J 3 bases short, with 8 bases between. For the CDR3, the DNA is TGTGCCACCAGCAGAGATGACACTTACTATGGCTACACCTTC. Protein sequence: CATSRDDTYYGYTF.

In its sample, this clonotype was seen many times. V is TRBV3-1 and J is TRBJ2-7; 7 nucleotides agree with TRBD2. Trimming removed 4 bases from V and 6 bases from J; junction bases left unmatched: 6. The CDR3 sequence is 13 residues long. CDR1 and CDR2 (germline): LGHDT, YNNKEL (reference sequence). The CDR3 coding sequence is TGTGCCAGCAGCCTGGGACTACGGACCGAGCAGTACTTC. Translated: CASSLGLRTEQYF.

Concerning this clonotype itself: The junction departs from germline at one end; a sequencing error may be responsible. V and J are TRBV19 and TRBJ2-4; TRBD2 matches 8 bases. Germline V gene lookup returns CDR1 LNHDA and CDR2 SQIVND (reference sequence). The CDR3 runs to 11 residues. The CDR3 bases are TGTTCCAGTAGCCGGGGGGGACATACCTACTTC. Its protein is CSSSRGGHTYF.

At least ten counts were recorded for this clonotype. The genes are TRBV13 and TRBJ1-1; possibly TRBD1 for D (5 bases). Trimming shortened V by 3 bases and J by 3 bases, and 11 bases separated the two germline ends. Germline lookup yields CDR1 PRHDT and CDR2 FYEKMQ (reference sequence). The CDR3 has 14 amino acids. The CDR3 protein is CASSFRGADTEAFF. The DNA for the CDR3 is TGTGCCAGCAGCTTTCGAGGGGCAGACACTGAAGCTTTCTTT.

By frequency in the sample, this clonotype is medium-sized (0.01 to 0.1%). The chain combines TRBV20-1 with TRBJ2-4, with D perhaps matching TRBD1 (5 bases). V was clipped by 6 bases and J by 6 bases, with 15 bases between them. The CDR3 loop spans 13 amino acids. The germline V gene has CDR1 DFQATT and CDR2 SNEGSKA (reference sequence). The CDR3 is CSALDRNTNIQYF. The CDR3 coding sequence is TGCAGTGCCCTTGACAGAAACACAAACATTCAGTACTTC.

This clonotype was detected many times. This chain uses TRBV29-1 with TRBJ2-3; 7 bases align to TRBD1. Germline CDR1 is SQVTM and CDR2 is ANQGSEA. J gave up 4 bases and V 7 bases, and 8 bases lay outside the gene matches. This CDR3 comprises 13 residues. CDR3 sequence (DNA): TGCAGCGCCCTTACAGGGGTCCCAGATACGCAGTATTTT. It yields the protein CSALTGVPDTQYF.

This clonotype was counted only a few times. The chain couples TRBV5-1 to TRBJ1-1; D not resolved. The CDR3 has 15 amino acids. Deletions cut 0 bases from V and 0 bases from J, with 9 bases between. Looked up from germline, CDR1 is SGHRS and CDR2 is YFSETQ. The CDR3 coding sequence is TGCGCCAGCAGCTTGGATTCAGGAATGAACACTGAAGCTTTCTTT. This encodes CASSLDSGMNTEAFF.

This clonotype occurred many times. The rearrangement joins TRBV5-6 to TRBJ2-6; 10 bases align to TRBD1. V trimming: 2 bases; J trimming: 0 bases; junction bases outside the gene matches: 5. The CDR3 is made up of 18 amino acids. The germline CDR1 and CDR2 sequences are SGHDT and YYEEEE. The CDR3 nucleotides are TGTGCCAGCAGCTTACCGGGACAGGGGAACTCTGGGGCCAACGTCCTGACTTTC. Translating gives CASSLPGQGNSGANVLTF. Supplemented by reference TRBV5-6 and TRBJ2-6, the full variable domain reads DAGVTQSPTHLIKTRGQQVTLRCSPKSGHDTVSWYQQALGQGPQFIFQYYEEEERQRGNFPDRFSGHQFPNYSSELNVNALLLGDSALYLCASSLPGQGNSGANVLTFGAGSRLTVL.